This T cell receptor (beta chain) emerged from a study of CD8 T cells in ankylosing spondylitis. Notes on the study in general: As reported, disease-linked clones showed significant enrichment in matched ankylosing spondylitis synovial fluid.

Generation of TCR beta libraries employed quantitative 5'-RACE incorporating molecular barcodes. TCRdb analysed the 5' RACE reads with MiXCR anew, one entry per CDR3 protein. The sample consists of about 250,000 distinct CDR3 sequences, under 20% of them appearing once. The V gene lost 2 bases and the J gene lost 6 bases, with 15 bases spanning the gap. The germline V gene encodes CDR1 SNHLY and CDR2 FYNNEI. The CDR3 runs to 15 residues. Concerning this clonotype: The antigen is unknown.

The TCR originated in a male donor with ankylosing spondylitis or in good health (not recorded which). Sequenced input: blood, either unsorted or a sorted T cell fraction (not recorded which). The V gene is TRBV2, the J gene TRBJ2-3; possibly TRBD2 for D (5 bases). As DNA, the CDR3 is TGTGCCAGCAGTGAAAATCCTAGCCCCGGTGATACGCAGTATTTT. Amino acids: CASSENPSPGDTQYF.